The 9 T cell receptor beta chains below were found in one sample sequenced in a study of early T cells in non-severe SARS-CoV-2 infection. Each CDR3 protein gets one entry after TCRdb re-called the 5' RACE reads with MiXCR. The sample carries tens of thousands of distinct CDR3 sequences, 10% to 15% recorded once. Sequencing used whole blood, obtained at baseline. These receptors all stem from an adult who was a healthcare worker with PCR-confirmed SARS-CoV-2 infection or an uninfected control (not recorded which).

The genes are TRBV6-1 and TRBJ2-7; 8 positions match TRBD2. Per the germline V gene, CDR1 is MNHNS and CDR2 is SASEGT. The CDR3 loop spans 15 amino acids. The V segment lost 6 bases and the J segment 0 bases; nucleotides outside the gene matches: 7. CDR3 amino acids: CASSPTAGASYEQYF. CDR3 nucleotide sequence: TGTGCCAGCAGCCCCACAGCGGGGGCCTCCTACGAGCAGTACTTC.

This clonotype was detected many times. The CDR3 nucleotides are TGCGCCAGCAGTCGAACTAGCGGGACAGATACGCAGTATTTT. Amino acids: CASSRTSGTDTQYF. V usage is TRBV10-1 and J usage is TRBJ2-3; 9 bases are shared with TRBD2. The CDR3 covers 14 residues. CDR1 WNHNN and CDR2 SYGVQD come from the germline V gene (reference sequence). V gave up 5 bases and J gave up 3 bases; unmatched junction bases: 3.

This clonotype was recorded a few times. This rearrangement joins TRBV4-3 to TRBJ2-1, with 10 bases matching TRBD2. The germline gives CDR1 LGHNA, CDR2 YSLEER. V lost 0 bases to trimming and J lost 15 bases; unmatched junction nucleotides: 11. The CDR3 loop spans 15 amino acids. CDR3 protein: CASSQELTSGSRPFF. The CDR3 DNA reads TGCGCCAGCAGCCAAGAGTTGACTAGCGGGTCCCGCCCGTTCTTC.

The rearrangement uses TRBV5-6 and TRBJ2-7; D not resolved. V was cut by 3 bases and J by 0 bases, with 10 bases left in between. Germline V lookup: CDR1 SGHDT, CDR2 YYEEEE. The CDR3 loop spans 14 amino acids. This CDR3 is CASSWSRSSYEQYF. In DNA, the CDR3 is TGTGCCAGCAGCTGGAGCAGGAGCTCCTACGAGCAGTACTTC.

This clonotype was seen only a few times. The chain combines TRBV7-9 with TRBJ1-4; TRBD1 might be the D (5 bases). Deletions cut 1 base from V and 4 bases from J, with 7 bases between. The CDR3 spans 14 residues. Germline V gene lookup returns CDR1 SEHNR and CDR2 FQNEAQ (reference sequence). In DNA, the CDR3 is TGTGCCAGCAGCTTAGGGGGCATTAATGAAAAACTGTTTTTT. It encodes CASSLGGINEKLFF.

This chain joins TRBV7-3 and TRBJ2-2; TRBD2 agrees at 7 bases. The CDR3 consists of 17 residues. Trimming removed 1 base from V and 0 bases from J; junction bases left unmatched: 5. The V gene's germline CDR1 is SGHTA and CDR2 FQGTGA. The CDR3 is CASSLRPSGPNTGELFF. The CDR3 region has the DNA TGTGCCAGCAGCTTAAGGCCTAGCGGACCGAACACCGGGGAGCTGTTTTTT. The variable domain in full, with the rest retrieved from reference TRBV7-3 and TRBJ2-2, is GAGVSQTPSNKVTEKGKYVELRCDPISGHTALYWYRQSLGQGPEFLIYFQGTGAADDSGLPNDRFFAVRPEGSVSTLKIQRTERGDSAVYLCASSLRPSGPNTGELFFGEGSRLTVL.

The V and J genes are TRBV6-5 and TRBJ2-3, with TRBD2 matching over 7 bases. The CDR3 sequence is 15 residues long. The ends lost 4 bases at V and 0 bases at J; junction bases unmatched: 4. Germline V gene data show CDR1 as MNHEY and CDR2 as SVGAGI. CDR3: CASSSPAGSTDTQYF. The CDR3 DNA follows: TGTGCCAGCAGTTCCCCAGCGGGGAGCACAGATACGCAGTATTTT.

The CDR3 region has the DNA TGTGCCAGCCAAGACTTACTAGCGGGAGACCCCTACGAGCAGTACTTC. Amino acids: CASQDLLAGDPYEQYF. The chain recombines TRBV6-2 or TRBV6-3 with TRBJ2-7, with TRBD2 matching over 11 bases. Trimming cost V 8 bases and J 2 bases; bases outside gene matches: 11. This CDR3 contains 16 residues. Germline CDR1 reads MNHEY; CDR2 reads SVGEGT.

This clonotype was seen only a few times. This chain uses TRBV14 with TRBJ2-1; TRBD1 matches at 9 bases. V was clipped by 3 bases and J by 3 bases; unmatched bases: 6. CDR3 length: 16 residues. Germline V gives CDR1 SGHDN, CDR2 FVKESK. The CDR3 bases are TGTGCCAGCAGCCATGCTGGACAGGGGAACTACAATGAGCAGTTCTTC. Translation: CASSHAGQGNYNEQFF.